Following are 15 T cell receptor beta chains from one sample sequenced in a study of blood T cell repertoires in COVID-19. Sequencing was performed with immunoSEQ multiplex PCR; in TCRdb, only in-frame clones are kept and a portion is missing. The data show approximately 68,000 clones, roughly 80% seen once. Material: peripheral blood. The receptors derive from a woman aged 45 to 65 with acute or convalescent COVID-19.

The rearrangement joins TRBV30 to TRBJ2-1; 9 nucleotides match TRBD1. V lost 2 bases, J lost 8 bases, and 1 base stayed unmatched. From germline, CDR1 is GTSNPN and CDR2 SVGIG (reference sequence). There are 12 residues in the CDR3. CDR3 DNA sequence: TGTGCCTGGAGTAACAGGGGGCATGAGCAGTTCTTC. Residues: CAWSNRGHEQFF. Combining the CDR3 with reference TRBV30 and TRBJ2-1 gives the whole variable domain SQTIHQWPATLVQPVGSPLSLECTVEGTSNPNLYWYRQAAGRGLQLLFYSVGIGQISSEVPQNLSASRPQDRQFILSSKKLLLSDSGFYLCAWSNRGHEQFFGPGTRLTVL.

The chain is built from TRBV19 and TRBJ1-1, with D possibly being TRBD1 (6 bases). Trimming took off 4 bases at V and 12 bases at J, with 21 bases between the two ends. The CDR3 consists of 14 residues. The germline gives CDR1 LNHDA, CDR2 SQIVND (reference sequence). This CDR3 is CASSTGEGTGRTFF. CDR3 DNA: TGTGCCAGTAGTACCGGGGAGGGAACAGGGAGAACTTTCTTT. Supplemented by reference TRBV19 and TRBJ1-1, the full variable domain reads DGGITQSPKYLFRKEGQNVTLSCEQNLNHDAMYWYRQDPGQGLRLIYYSQIVNDFQKGDIAEGYSVSREKKESFPLTVTSAQKNPTAFYLCASSTGEGTGRTFFGQGTRLTVV.

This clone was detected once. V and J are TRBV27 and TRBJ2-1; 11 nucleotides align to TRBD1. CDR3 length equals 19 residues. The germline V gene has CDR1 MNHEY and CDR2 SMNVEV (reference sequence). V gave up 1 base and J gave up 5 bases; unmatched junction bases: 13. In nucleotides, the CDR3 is TGTGCCAGCAGTTTATGGGGACAGGGGGGCAATTTCGGTAACAATGAGCAGTTCTTC. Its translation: CASSLWGQGGNFGNNEQFF.

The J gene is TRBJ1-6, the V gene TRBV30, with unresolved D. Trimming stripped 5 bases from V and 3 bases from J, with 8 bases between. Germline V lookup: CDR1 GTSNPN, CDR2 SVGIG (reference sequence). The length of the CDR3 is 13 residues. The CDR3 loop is CAWDYGYNSPLHF. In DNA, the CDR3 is TGTGCCTGGGATTACGGCTATAATTCACCCCTCCACTTT.

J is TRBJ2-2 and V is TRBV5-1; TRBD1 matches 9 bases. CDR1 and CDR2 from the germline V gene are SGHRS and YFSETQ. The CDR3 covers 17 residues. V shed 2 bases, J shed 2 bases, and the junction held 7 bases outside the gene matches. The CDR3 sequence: CASSLVRTGVNTGELFF. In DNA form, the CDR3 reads TGCGCCAGCAGCTTAGTTCGGACAGGGGTCAACACCGGGGAGCTGTTTTTT.

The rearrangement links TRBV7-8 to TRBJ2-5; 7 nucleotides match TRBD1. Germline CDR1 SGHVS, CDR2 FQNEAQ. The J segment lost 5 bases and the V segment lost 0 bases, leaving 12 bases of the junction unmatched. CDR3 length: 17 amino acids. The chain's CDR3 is CASSLATIRARGETQYF. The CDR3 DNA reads TGTGCCAGCAGCTTAGCGACCATCCGGGCCAGGGGGGAGACCCAGTACTTC. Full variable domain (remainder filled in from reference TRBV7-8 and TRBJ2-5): GAGVSQSPRYKVAKRGQDVALRCDPISGHVSLFWYQQALGQGPEFLTYFQNEAQLDKSGLPSDRFFAERPEGSVSTLKIQRTQQEDSAVYLCASSLATIRARGETQYFGPGTRLLVL.

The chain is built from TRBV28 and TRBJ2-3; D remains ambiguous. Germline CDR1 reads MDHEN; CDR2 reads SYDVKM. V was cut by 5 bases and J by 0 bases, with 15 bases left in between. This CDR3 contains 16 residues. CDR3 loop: CASSQIRFASTDTQYF. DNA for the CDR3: TGTGCCAGCAGTCAAATACGGTTTGCAAGCACAGATACGCAGTATTTT. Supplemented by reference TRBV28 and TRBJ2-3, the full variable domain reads DVKVTQSSRYLVKRTGEKVFLECVQDMDHENMFWYRQDPGLGLRLIYFSYDVKMKEKGDIPEGYSVSREKKERFSLILESASTNQTSMYLCASSQIRFASTDTQYFGPGTRLTVL.

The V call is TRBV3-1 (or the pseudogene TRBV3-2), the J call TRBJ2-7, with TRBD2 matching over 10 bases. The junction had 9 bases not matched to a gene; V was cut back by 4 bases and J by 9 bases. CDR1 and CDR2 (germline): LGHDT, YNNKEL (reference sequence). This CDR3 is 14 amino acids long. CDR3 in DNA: TGTGCCAGCAGCCCCGGACTAGCGGTGCTCGGGCAGTACTTC. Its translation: CASSPGLAVLGQYF.

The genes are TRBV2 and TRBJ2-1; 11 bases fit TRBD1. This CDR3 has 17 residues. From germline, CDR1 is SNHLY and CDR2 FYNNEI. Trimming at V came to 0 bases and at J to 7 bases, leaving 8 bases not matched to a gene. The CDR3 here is CASSEALQDRGRNEQFF. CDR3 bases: TGTGCCAGCAGTGAAGCGCTTCAGGACAGGGGGCGGAATGAGCAGTTCTTC.

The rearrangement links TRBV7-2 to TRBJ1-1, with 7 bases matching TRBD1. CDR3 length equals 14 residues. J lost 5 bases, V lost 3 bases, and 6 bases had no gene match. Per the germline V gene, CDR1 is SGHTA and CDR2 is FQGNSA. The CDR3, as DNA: TGTGCCAGCAGCTTCGGGACAGCTCTTACTGAAGCTTTCTTT. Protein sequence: CASSFGTALTEAFF.

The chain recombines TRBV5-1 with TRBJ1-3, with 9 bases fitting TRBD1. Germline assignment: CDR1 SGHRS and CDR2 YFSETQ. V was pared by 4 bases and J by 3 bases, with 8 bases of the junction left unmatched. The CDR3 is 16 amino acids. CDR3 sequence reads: CASSLLGTGSGNTIYF. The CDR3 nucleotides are TGCGCCAGCAGCCTCTTGGGGACAGGGAGTGGAAACACCATATATTTT.

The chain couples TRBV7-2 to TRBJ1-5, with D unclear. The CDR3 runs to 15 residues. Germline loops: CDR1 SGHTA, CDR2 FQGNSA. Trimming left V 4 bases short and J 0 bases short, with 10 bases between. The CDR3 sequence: CASSSSRGSNQPQHF. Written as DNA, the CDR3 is TGTGCCAGCAGCTCTTCCCGGGGTAGCAATCAGCCCCAGCATTTT.

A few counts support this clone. CDR3 sequence (DNA): TGCAGTGCCCTAAGAATCAATGAGCAGTTCTTC. This gives the protein CSALRINEQFF. The chain carries TRBV20-1 and TRBJ2-1; no reliable D call. The V gene lost 6 bases and the J gene lost 6 bases, with 9 bases spanning the gap. The CDR3 sequence is 11 residues long. CDR1 and CDR2 (germline): DFQATT, SNEGSKA (reference sequence).

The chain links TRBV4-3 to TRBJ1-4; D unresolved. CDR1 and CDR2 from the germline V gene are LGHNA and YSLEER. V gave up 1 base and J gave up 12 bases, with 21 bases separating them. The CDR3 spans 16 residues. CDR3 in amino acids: CASSQGPGIMFGELFF. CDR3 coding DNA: TGCGCCAGCAGCCAAGGCCCCGGGATCATGTTTGGCGAACTGTTTTTT.

CDR3 in DNA: TGTGCCAGTAGCGGGGGGCGCATAAGCCAAGAGACCCAGTACTTC. Protein sequence: CASSGGRISQETQYF. The V call is TRBV19, the J call TRBJ2-5; possible D gene TRBD2, 7 bases. V dropped 6 bases and J dropped 1 base, with 15 bases sitting between them. Germline V lookup: CDR1 LNHDA, CDR2 SQIVND (reference sequence). The CDR3 spans 15 residues.